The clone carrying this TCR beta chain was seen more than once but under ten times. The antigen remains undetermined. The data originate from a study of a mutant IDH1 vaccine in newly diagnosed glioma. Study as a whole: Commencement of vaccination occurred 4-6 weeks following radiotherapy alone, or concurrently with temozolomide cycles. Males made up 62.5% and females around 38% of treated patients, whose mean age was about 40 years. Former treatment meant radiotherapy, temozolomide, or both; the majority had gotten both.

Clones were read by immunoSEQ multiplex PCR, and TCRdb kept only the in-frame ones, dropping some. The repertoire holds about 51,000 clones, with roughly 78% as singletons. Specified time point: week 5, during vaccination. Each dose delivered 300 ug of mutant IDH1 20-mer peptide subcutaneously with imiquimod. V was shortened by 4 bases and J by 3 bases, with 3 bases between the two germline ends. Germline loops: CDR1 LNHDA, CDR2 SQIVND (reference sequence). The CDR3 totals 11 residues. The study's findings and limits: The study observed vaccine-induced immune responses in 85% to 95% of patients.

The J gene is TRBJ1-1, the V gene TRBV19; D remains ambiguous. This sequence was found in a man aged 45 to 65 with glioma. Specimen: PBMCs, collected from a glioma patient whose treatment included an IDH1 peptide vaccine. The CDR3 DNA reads TGTGCCAGTAGTACTGACACTGAAGCTTTCTTT. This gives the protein CASSTDTEAFF.